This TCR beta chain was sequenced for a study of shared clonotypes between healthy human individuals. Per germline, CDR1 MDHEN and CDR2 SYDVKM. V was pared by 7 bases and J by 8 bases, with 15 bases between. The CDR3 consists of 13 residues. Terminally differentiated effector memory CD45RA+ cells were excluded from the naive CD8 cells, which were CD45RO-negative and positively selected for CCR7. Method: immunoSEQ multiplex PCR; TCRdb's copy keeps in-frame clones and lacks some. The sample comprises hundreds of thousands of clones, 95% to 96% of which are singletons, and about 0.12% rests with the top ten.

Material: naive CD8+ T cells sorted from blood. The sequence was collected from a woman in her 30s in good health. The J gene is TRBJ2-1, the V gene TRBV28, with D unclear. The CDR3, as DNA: TGTGCCAGCACCTTATCAACACGCGATGAGCAGTTCTTC. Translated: CASTLSTRDEQFF.